This TCR beta chain was obtained from a study of metastatic and nonmetastatic thyroid tumors. Study-wide background: From malignant and benign thyroid patients, repertoires in blood and in tumor or nodule tissue were compared.

Overall study results and limits: TCR beta diversity was reportedly significantly higher in malignant thyroid tumors than benign nodules, in blood and tumor.

Not a single patient had been given any form of treatment at any point before undergoing thyroid surgery. As processed by the authors: To classify distant metastasis in papillary thyroid cancer, a model was built from CDR3 differences across clinicopathological groups. TCRdb re-called the PCR reads through MiXCR. TCRdb, not the authors, supplied the V and J calls. Here the sample spans 25,000 or so clones, approximately 15% being singletons. Ten or more counts support this clone. Antigen specificity is unknown. Germline V gene sequence: CDR1 SEHNR, CDR2 FQNEAQ (reference sequence). Trimming removed 7 bases at V and 0 bases at J, with 15 bases between. The CDR3 has 15 residues.

The chain couples TRBV7-9 to TRBJ1-2, with D possibly TRBD1 on 6 matching bases. Source material: blood. The sequence derives from a male donor with papillary thyroid cancer or a benign thyroid nodule (not recorded which). Some clones in this sample may be carry-over from other donors' samples. The CDR3 reads CASNQSPGANYGYTF. The CDR3 DNA sequence: TGTGCCAGCAACCAAAGTCCAGGGGCTAACTATGGCTACACCTTC.